The entry that follows covers one T cell receptor beta chain sequence. Its antigen is unknown. Its ends do not fully match the called genes, so a read error is possible. The data derive from a study of tumor-infiltrating lymphocytes in primary liver carcinoma. Study in general: Samples returned roughly 3.65 to 7.5 million productive TCRbeta reads, a yield that was similar across tissue types. Overall study results and limits: A fraction of only about 7-25% of top clones appeared in all five tumor regions.

TCR beta cDNA was made from around 460 ng total RNA with a constant-region primer. Three nested multiplex PCR rounds, a slightly modified ARM-PCR, produced the libraries for TCR beta. With TRBV1-TRBV30 forward primers and a C-beta reverse primer, the first two PCR rounds were run for approximately 10 cycles each. TCRdb reanalysed the multiplex PCR reads using MiXCR and keeps one entry per CDR3 protein. The sample shows about 84,000 distinct CDR3 sequences, 72% of them seen only once. Germline V lookup: CDR1 SEHNR, CDR2 FQNEAQ (reference sequence). CDR3 length: 15 amino acids. Co-extraction of both nucleic acids (RNA and DNA) used about 19-33 mg of unsorted bulk tissue.

The receptor's source is a man aged 35 to 55 with primary liver carcinoma and hepatitis B virus infection. Material for sequencing was liver tumor tissue from sampling region 1. Sample subset: tumor region T1, superior pole. The chain combines TRBV7-9 with TRBJ2-1, with TRBD2 matching over 8 bases. This CDR3 is CASSLASGSHTEQFF. DNA for the CDR3: TGTGCCAGCAGCTTGGCCAGCGGGAGTCATACTGAGCAGTTCTTT.